This is a list of T cell receptor beta chains from one sample in a study of blood T cell repertoires in COVID-19. Profiled with immunoSEQ multiplex PCR; TCRdb holds only in-frame clones, not every one. The table has under 300,000 clones, 75% to 90% seen once. Sequenced material: peripheral blood. These receptor sequences come from a man aged 55 to 70 who had recovered from COVID-19. Both conserved end residues are part of each CDR3. A D gene is named only where the DNA matches it firmly. Not every row has a clone size; where given, it reads once, few, many or a size class.

.	.	TRBV13	15	TRBJ1-3	CASSYWGRSGNTIYF	TGTGCCAGCAGCTACTGGGGGCGCTCTGGAAACACCATATATTTT
.	TRBD2	TRBV28	14	TRBJ2-5	CASRGSGGEETQYF	TGTGCCAGCAGGGGGAGCGGGGGTGAAGAGACCCAGTACTTC
.	.	TRBV7-9	15	TRBJ1-3	CASSPAQGSGNTIYF	TGTGCCAGCAGCCCAGCTCAGGGCTCTGGAAACACCATATATTTT
.	.	TRBV18	14	TRBJ1-1	CASSPGSAQTEAFF	TGTGCCAGCTCCCCCGGGTCGGCCCAGACTGAAGCTTTCTTT
.	.	TRBV29-1	11	TRBJ2-7	CSGGAPYEQYF	TGCAGCGGTGGGGCCCCCTACGAGCAGTACTTC
.	TRBD1	TRBV3-1/TRBV3-2	17	TRBJ1-2	CASSLRQGRISGYGYTF	TGTGCCAGCAGCCTTAGACAGGGGAGAATCTCCGGCTATGGCTACACCTTC
once	TRBD1	TRBV4-2	19	TRBJ2-6	CASSQDATGVTSGANVLTF	TGTGCCAGCAGCCAAGACGCGACAGGGGTAACCTCTGGGGCCAACGTCCTGACTTTC
once	.	TRBV14	15	TRBJ1-2	CASSQDRGGSGGYTF	TGTGCCAGCAGCCAAGATCGGGGAGGCTCCGGTGGCTACACCTTC
.	TRBD2	TRBV2	15	TRBJ2-3	CASSPGLALTDTQYF	TGTGCCAGCAGTCCGGGACTAGCGCTAACAGATACGCAGTATTTT
.	TRBD2	TRBV7-2	14	TRBJ2-2	CASSLGGGTGELFF	TGTGCCAGCAGCTTAGGCGGGGGGACCGGGGAGCTGTTTTTT
few	.	TRBV4-2	15	TRBJ1-6	CASSPHRENNSPLHF	TGTGCCAGCAGCCCTCACAGGGAGAATAATTCACCCCTCCACTTT
.	TRBD2	TRBV30	12	TRBJ2-1	CAYSGSYNEQFF	TGTGCCTATAGCGGGAGCTACAATGAGCAGTTCTTC
once	.	TRBV6-5	14	TRBJ1-2	CASSYDPSAIGYTF	TGTGCCAGCAGTTACGATCCCTCCGCTATTGGCTACACCTTC
.	TRBD1	TRBV10-3	15	TRBJ1-1	CAISGSQITGGEAFF	TGTGCCATCAGTGGGTCGCAAATCACAGGGGGTGAAGCTTTCTTT
.	.	TRBV7-3	15	TRBJ2-3	CASSFRGFTTDTQYF	TGTGCCAGCAGCTTCAGGGGCTTTACCACAGATACGCAGTATTTT
.	.	TRBV25-1	14	TRBJ2-2	CASSRGTNTGELFF	TGTGCCAGCAGTCGCGGGACCAACACCGGGGAGCTGTTTTTT
.	TRBD1	TRBV27	15	TRBJ2-3	CASSLRDRVTDTQYF	TGTGCCAGCAGTCTCCGGGACAGGGTCACAGATACGCAGTATTTT
.	.	TRBV29-1	13	TRBJ2-7	CSVEADRPYEQYF	TGCAGCGTTGAAGCCGACAGGCCGTACGAGCAGTACTTC
.	TRBD2	TRBV5-1	14	TRBJ2-3	CASSPGTRTDTQYF	TGCGCCAGCAGCCCGGGGACTAGGACAGATACGCAGTATTTT
few	.	TRBV4-2	14	TRBJ1-3	CASSQEEGRNTIYF	TGTGCCAGCAGCCAAGAAGAGGGTAGAAACACCATATATTTT
.	.	TRBV19	16	TRBJ2-6	CASTSTLSSGANVLTF	TGTGCCAGTACATCAACTTTAAGCTCTGGGGCCAACGTCCTGACTTTC
.	.	TRBV5-6	19	TRBJ2-1	CASSLWSPGGGLSYNEQFF	TGTGCCAGCAGCTTGTGGAGCCCCGGCGGGGGCCTTTCCTACAATGAGCAGTTCTTC
.	TRBD1	TRBV29-1	13	TRBJ1-2	CSAAGQGARGYTF	TGCAGCGCCGCAGGACAGGGGGCACGGGGCTACACCTTC
.	TRBD1	TRBV28	16	TRBJ1-6	CASSPLPGQVGSPLHF	TGTGCCAGCAGCCCCCTCCCGGGACAGGTGGGCTCACCCCTCCACTTT
few	.	TRBV6-4	13	TRBJ1-1	CASSKTGPTEAFF	TGTGCCAGCAGTAAAACAGGACCCACTGAAGCTTTCTTT
few	TRBD1	TRBV24-1	14	TRBJ2-3	CATSQGAGADTQYF	TGTGCCACCAGTCAGGGGGCCGGCGCAGATACGCAGTATTTT
.	TRBD1	TRBV2	14	TRBJ2-7	CASRETGGSYEQYF	TGTGCCAGCAGGGAGACAGGGGGCTCCTACGAGCAGTACTTC
.	TRBD1	TRBV6-1	16	TRBJ1-5	CASSERAGGSNQPQHF	TGTGCCAGCAGTGAAAGGGCAGGGGGTAGCAATCAGCCCCAGCATTTT
.	TRBD1	TRBV7-3	13	TRBJ1-1	CASSLRRDSEAFF	TGTGCCAGCAGCTTGCGCCGGGACAGTGAAGCTTTCTTT
few	TRBD2	TRBV7-8	15	TRBJ2-3	CASRPLAGNTDTQYF	TGTGCCAGCAGGCCTCTAGCGGGCAACACAGATACGCAGTATTTT
.	.	TRBV10-2	17	TRBJ2-7	CASSESNWGLGSYEQYF	TGCGCCAGCAGTGAGTCGAATTGGGGCCTCGGCTCCTACGAGCAGTACTTC
.	.	TRBV3-1/TRBV3-2	15	TRBJ2-7	CASSQDQVPSYEQYF	TGTGCCAGCAGCCAAGATCAGGTACCTTCCTACGAGCAGTACTTC
.	.	TRBV7-9	12	TRBJ2-7	CASSLQGYEQYF	TGTGCCAGCAGCTTGCAGGGATACGAGCAGTACTTC
.	.	TRBV11-2	13	TRBJ1-2	CASSRTRSSAGTF	TGTGCCAGCAGCCGCACCCGGAGTTCCGCCGGCACCTTC
.	TRBD1	TRBV7-6	15	TRBJ1-4	CASSSTGLSGEKLFF	TGTGCCAGCAGCTCGACAGGGCTCTCAGGTGAAAAACTGTTTTTT
.	.	TRBV3-1/TRBV3-2	16	TRBJ2-1	CASSQAGGGASDEQFF	TGTGCCAGCAGCCAAGCCGGAGGGGGCGCGAGCGATGAGCAGTTCTTC
.	TRBD2	TRBV28	19	TRBJ2-2	CASNRRGLAGGRGTGELFF	TGTGCCAGCAATCGAAGGGGACTAGCGGGGGGGCGTGGCACCGGGGAGCTGTTTTTT
.	.	TRBV5-4	15	TRBJ2-2	CASSLGGVNTGELFF	TGTGCCAGCAGCTTGGGGGGGGTGAACACCGGGGAGCTGTTTTTT
.	TRBD1	TRBV11-2	14	TRBJ1-4	CASSEGGAGEKLFF	TGTGCCAGCAGCGAAGGGGGCGCGGGTGAAAAACTGTTTTTT
.	TRBD2	TRBV6-5	15	TRBJ2-7	CASSTKLAGVHRQYF	TGTGCCAGCAGTACCAAGCTAGCGGGAGTGCATCGGCAGTACTTC
.	.	TRBV18	14	TRBJ2-7	CASSPQTTTYEQYF	TGTGCCAGCTCACCCCAAACCACAACCTACGAGCAGTACTTC
.	.	TRBV19	13	TRBJ2-7	CASSLRQGDEQYF	TGTGCCAGTAGTCTCCGGCAAGGGGACGAGCAGTACTTC
.	TRBD2	TRBV9	17	TRBJ2-1	CASSVPSGGSSYNEQFF	TGTGCCAGCAGCGTCCCTAGCGGGGGGTCATCCTACAATGAGCAGTTCTTC
.	.	TRBV7-2	15	TRBJ2-2	CASGPGLTGTGELFF	TGTGCCAGCGGGCCTGGGCTAACGGGGACCGGGGAGCTGTTTTTT
.	.	TRBV28	15	TRBJ2-1	CASSRNSPPYNEQFF	TGTGCCAGCAGCCGTAATTCTCCCCCCTACAATGAGCAGTTCTTC
.	.	TRBV2	13	TRBJ1-1	CASWRELNTEAFF	TGTGCCAGCTGGCGGGAGCTGAACACTGAAGCTTTCTTT
.	.	TRBV9	15	TRBJ1-6	CASSVGSNSGSPLHF	TGTGCCAGCAGCGTAGGTTCAAATTCAGGATCACCCCTCCACTTT
.	TRBD1	TRBV11-2	15	TRBJ1-1	CASRSYEGRGTEAFF	TGTGCCAGCAGGTCCTACGAGGGCAGGGGGACCGAAGCTTTCTTT
.	.	TRBV6-5	15	TRBJ2-7	CASSFAGMVVYEQYF	TGTGCCAGCAGTTTCGCAGGGATGGTAGTCTACGAGCAGTACTTC
.	.	TRBV5-5	15	TRBJ1-4	CASSQLPGLEEKLFF	TGTGCCAGCAGCCAGCTACCGGGACTCGAAGAAAAACTGTTTTTT
.	TRBD1	TRBV10-3	15	TRBJ2-4	CASSPEGAAKNIQYF	TGTGCCAGCAGCCCAGAGGGGGCAGCCAAAAACATTCAGTACTTC
.	TRBD1	TRBV19	14	TRBJ1-1	CATTPGGQNTEAFF	TGTGCAACTACCCCAGGGGGGCAAAACACTGAAGCTTTCTTT
.	.	TRBV5-5	14	TRBJ2-1	CASRPRTDYNEQFF	TGTGCCAGCAGACCGCGGACAGATTACAATGAGCAGTTCTTC
.	.	TRBV5-1	14	TRBJ2-3	CASSVRGGTDTQYF	TGCGCCAGCAGCGTTCGGGGAGGCACAGATACGCAGTATTTT
.	.	TRBV9	16	TRBJ2-2	CASSVLGRGNTGELFF	TGTGCCAGCAGCGTATTGGGGCGGGGGAACACCGGGGAGCTGTTTTTT
.	TRBD2	TRBV7-2	17	TRBJ2-5	CASSLTGPAGYQETQYF	TGTGCCAGCAGCTTAACTGGGCCAGCGGGGTACCAAGAGACCCAGTACTTC
.	TRBD1	TRBV6-5	15	TRBJ1-2	CASRDRQGLGYGYTF	TGTGCCAGCAGGGATAGACAGGGTCTTGGCTATGGCTACACCTTC